This T cell receptor beta chain was found in a study of shared clonotypes between healthy human individuals. Study-wide context: The donor pool was made up of a couple of women and three men aged 18 to 49.

DNA at around 190 ng, roughly 30,000 T cell genomes, went into sorted-subset replicate PCRs. Generated by immunoSEQ multiplex PCR, the TCRdb table keeps only in-frame clones and is missing some. The repertoire holds roughly 2.4 million clones, with approximately 94% as singletons. CDR3 length: 13 residues. V shed 6 bases and J 4 bases; nucleotides not matched to a gene: 2. Germline CDR1 is ENHRY and CDR2 is SYGVKD. As for this clone: Within the sample, other DNA sequences also encode this same CDR3.

Material: naive CD4+ T cells sorted from blood. Noted subset: CD45RA+ positively selected. V gene TRBV10-3 combines with J gene TRBJ2-7; the match to TRBD1 covers 11 bases. The TCR sequence derives from a man aged 18 to 35 in good health. The CDR3: CAISGQGAYEQYF. The DNA for the CDR3 is TGTGCCATCAGCGGACAGGGGGCTTACGAGCAGTACTTC.